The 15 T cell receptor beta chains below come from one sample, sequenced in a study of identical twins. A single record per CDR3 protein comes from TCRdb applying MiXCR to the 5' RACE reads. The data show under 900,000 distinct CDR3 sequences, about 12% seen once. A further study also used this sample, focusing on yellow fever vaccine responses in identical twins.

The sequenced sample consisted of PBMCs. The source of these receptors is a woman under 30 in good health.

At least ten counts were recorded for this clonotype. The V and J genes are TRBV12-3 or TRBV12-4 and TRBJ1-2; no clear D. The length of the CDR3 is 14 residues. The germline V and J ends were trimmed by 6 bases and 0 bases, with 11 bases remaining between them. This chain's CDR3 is CASSPQISNYGYTF. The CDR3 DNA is TGTGCCAGCAGCCCACAGATCTCTAACTATGGCTACACCTTC.

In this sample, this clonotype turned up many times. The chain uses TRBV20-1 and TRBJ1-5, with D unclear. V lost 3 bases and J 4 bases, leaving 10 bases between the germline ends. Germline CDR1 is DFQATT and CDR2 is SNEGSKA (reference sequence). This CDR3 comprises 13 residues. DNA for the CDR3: TGCAGTGCTAGTCCCGGGGATAATCAGCCCCAGCATTTT. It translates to CSASPGDNQPQHF.

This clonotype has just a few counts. Written as DNA, the CDR3 is TGTGCCAGCAGTCCAACGGGTGCCGACACCGGGGAGCTGTTTTTT. As protein: CASSPTGADTGELFF. The chain couples TRBV7-7 to TRBJ2-2; D is ambiguous. The V gene lost 6 bases and the J gene lost 3 bases, with 14 bases spanning the gap. The CDR3 has 15 amino acids. The germline gives CDR1 SSHAT, CDR2 FNYEAQ (reference sequence).

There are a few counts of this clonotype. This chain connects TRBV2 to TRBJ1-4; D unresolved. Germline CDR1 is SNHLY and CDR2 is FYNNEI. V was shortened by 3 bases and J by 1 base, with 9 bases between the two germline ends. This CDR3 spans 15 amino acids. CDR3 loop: CASSDRGGTNEKLFF. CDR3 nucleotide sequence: TGTGCCAGCAGTGATCGGGGAGGAACTAATGAAAAACTGTTTTTT.

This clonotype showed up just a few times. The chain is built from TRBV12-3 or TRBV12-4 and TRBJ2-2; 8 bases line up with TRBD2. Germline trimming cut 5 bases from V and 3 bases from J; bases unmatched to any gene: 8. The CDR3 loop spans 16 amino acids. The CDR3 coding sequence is TGTGCCAGCAGTGACCGGGGACTAGACTACACCGGGGAGCTGTTTTTT. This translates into CASSDRGLDYTGELFF.

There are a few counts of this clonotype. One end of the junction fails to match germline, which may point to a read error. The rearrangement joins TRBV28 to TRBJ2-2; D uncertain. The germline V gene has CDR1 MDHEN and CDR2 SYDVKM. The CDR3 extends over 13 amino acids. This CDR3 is CATSRQNTGELFF. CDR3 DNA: TGTGCCACCAGTAGACAGAACACCGGGGAGCTGTTTTTT.

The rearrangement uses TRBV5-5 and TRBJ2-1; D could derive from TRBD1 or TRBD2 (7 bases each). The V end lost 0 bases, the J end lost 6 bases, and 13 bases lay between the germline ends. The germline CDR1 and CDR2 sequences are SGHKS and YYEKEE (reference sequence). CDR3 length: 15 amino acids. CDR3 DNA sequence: TGTGCCAGCAGCTTGGGGGGGGGGACAGCCAATGAGCAGTTCTTC. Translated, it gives CASSLGGGTANEQFF.

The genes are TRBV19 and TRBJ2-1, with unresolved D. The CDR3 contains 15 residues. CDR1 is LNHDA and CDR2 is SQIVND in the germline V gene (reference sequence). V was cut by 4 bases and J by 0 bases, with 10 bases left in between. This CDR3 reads CASSNDISSYNEQFF. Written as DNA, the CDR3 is TGTGCCAGTAGTAATGACATTTCCTCCTACAATGAGCAGTTCTTC.

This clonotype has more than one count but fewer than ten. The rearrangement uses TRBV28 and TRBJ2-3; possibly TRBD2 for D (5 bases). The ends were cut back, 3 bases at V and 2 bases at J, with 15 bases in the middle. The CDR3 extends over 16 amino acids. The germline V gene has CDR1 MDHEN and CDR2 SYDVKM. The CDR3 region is CASSLGASTFTDTQYF. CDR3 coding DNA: TGTGCCAGCAGTTTGGGCGCTAGCACTTTCACAGATACGCAGTATTTT.

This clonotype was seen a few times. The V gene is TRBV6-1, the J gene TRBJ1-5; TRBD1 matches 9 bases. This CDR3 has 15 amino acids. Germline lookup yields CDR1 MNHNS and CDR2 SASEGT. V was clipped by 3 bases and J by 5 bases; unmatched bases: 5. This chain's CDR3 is CASSEWGDRDQPQHF. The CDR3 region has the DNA TGTGCCAGCAGTGAGTGGGGGGACAGGGATCAGCCCCAGCATTTT.

As DNA, the CDR3 is TGTGCCAGCAGCTTAGCGCAGGGATCGAGTAGTGAAGCTTTCTTT. Residues: CASSLAQGSSSEAFF. The chain combines TRBV7-6 with TRBJ1-1; D possibly corresponds to TRBD1 (5 bases). Trimming cost V 0 bases and J 7 bases, with 15 bases left between them. The CDR3 contains 15 residues. Per germline, CDR1 SGHVS and CDR2 FNYEAQ.

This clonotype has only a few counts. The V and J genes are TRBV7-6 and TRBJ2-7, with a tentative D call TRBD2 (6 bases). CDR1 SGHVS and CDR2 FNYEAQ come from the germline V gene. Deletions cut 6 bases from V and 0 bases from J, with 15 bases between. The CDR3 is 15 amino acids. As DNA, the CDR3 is TGTGCCAGCAGTTTCCGGGACGGGAGCTCCTACGAGCAGTACTTC. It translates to CASSFRDGSSYEQYF.

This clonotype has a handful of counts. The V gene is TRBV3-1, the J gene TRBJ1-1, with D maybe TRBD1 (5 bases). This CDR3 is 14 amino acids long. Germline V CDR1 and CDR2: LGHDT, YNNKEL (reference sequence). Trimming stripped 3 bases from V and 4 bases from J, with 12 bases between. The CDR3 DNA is TGTGCCAGCAGCCAGGGGGGGGTCGGCACTGAAGCTTTCTTT. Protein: CASSQGGVGTEAFF. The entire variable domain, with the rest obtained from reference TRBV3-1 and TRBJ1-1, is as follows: DTAVSQTPKYLVTQMGNDKSIKCEQNLGHDTMYWYKQDSKKFLKIMFSYNNKELIINETVPNRFSPKSPDKAHLNLHINSLELGDSAVYFCASSQGGVGTEAFFGQGTRLTVV.

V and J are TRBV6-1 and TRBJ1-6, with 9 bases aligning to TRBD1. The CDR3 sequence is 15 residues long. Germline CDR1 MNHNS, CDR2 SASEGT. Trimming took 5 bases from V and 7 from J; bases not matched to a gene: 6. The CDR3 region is CASSKQTGGNSPLHF. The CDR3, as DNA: TGTGCCAGCAGTAAACAGACAGGGGGGAATTCACCCCTCCACTTT.

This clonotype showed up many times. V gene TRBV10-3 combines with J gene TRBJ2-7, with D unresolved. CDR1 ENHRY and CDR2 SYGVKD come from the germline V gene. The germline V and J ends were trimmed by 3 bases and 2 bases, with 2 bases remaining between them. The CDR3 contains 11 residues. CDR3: CAISDTYEQYF. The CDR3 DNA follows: TGTGCCATCAGTGATACCTACGAGCAGTACTTC.